This T cell receptor beta chain is from a study of persistence of HIV-infected CD4 T cells. Study-wide results and limits: Bulk TCR data could not be restricted to HIV-1-infected CMV-responding cells.

The stimulus was lysate of CMV-infected fibroblasts, roughly 9.2 ug/mL. CD40L/CD69 double-negative CD45RO-high memory CD4+ T cells were collected. This was the immunoSEQ version 4 assay in survey mode. Profiled with immunoSEQ multiplex PCR; TCRdb holds only in-frame clones, not every one. The sample has about 50,000 clones, 70% to 80% seen once. The sample holds a few counts of this clone. Its antigen is unidentified. The CDR3 is 14 residues long. Germline-derived CDR1 and CDR2 are LNHDA and SQIVND (reference sequence). J was trimmed by 3 bases and V by 5 bases; bases with no gene match: 4. The clonotype comes from an adult man with HIV who was CMV-seropositive. The sequences come from CD4+ T cells sorted from PBMCs after roughly 18-hour stimulation, collected from a patient who received antiretroviral therapy. The rearrangement uses TRBV19 and TRBJ1-2; TRBD1 matches 9 bases. The CDR3 nucleotides are TGTGCCAGTAGTTCGGACAGGGGCTACTATGGCTACACCTTC. This gives the protein CASSSDRGYYGYTF.